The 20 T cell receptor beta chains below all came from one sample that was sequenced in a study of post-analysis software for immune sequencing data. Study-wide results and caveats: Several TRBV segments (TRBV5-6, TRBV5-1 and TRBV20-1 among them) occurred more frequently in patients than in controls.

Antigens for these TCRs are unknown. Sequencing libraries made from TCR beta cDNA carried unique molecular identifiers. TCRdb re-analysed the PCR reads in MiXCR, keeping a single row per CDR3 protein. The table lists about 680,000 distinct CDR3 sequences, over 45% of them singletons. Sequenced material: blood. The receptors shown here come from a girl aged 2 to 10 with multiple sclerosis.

The CDR3 protein is CANTIKGLAGPGANVLTF. CDR3 DNA: TGTGCCAACACTATAAAGGGACTAGCGGGGCCCGGGGCCAACGTCCTGACTTTC. This sequence joins TRBV6-2 or TRBV6-3 and TRBJ2-6; 13 nucleotides line up with TRBD2. The CDR3 covers 18 residues. Per the germline V gene, CDR1 is MNHEY and CDR2 is SVGEGT. With V trimmed by 10 bases and J by 4 bases, 13 bases remained unmatched.

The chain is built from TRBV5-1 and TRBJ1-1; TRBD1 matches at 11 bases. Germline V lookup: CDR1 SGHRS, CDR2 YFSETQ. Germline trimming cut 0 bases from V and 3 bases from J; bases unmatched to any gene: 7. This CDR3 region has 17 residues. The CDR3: CASSLVDGGQGDTEAFF. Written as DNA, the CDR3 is TGCGCCAGCAGCTTGGTAGACGGGGGACAGGGGGACACTGAAGCTTTCTTT.

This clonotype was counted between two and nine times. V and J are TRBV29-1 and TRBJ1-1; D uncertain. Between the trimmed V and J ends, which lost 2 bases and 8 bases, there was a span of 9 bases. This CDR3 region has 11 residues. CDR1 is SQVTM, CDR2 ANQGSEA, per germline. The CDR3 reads CSVEWVGEAFF. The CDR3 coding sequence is TGCAGCGTTGAATGGGTCGGCGAAGCTTTCTTT.

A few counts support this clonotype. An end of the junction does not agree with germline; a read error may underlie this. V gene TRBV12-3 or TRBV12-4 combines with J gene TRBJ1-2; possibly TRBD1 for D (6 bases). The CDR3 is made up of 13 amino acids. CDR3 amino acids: CASRLDRSYGYTF. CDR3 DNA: TGTGCCAGCAGATTAGACAGGAGCTATGGCTACACCTTC.

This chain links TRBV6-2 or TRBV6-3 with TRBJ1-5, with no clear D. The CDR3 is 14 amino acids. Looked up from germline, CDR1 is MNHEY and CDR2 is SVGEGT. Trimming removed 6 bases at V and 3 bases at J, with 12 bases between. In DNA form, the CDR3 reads TGTGCCAGCAGCTCCGGCTGGTTCAATCAGCCCCAGCATTTT. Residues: CASSSGWFNQPQHF.

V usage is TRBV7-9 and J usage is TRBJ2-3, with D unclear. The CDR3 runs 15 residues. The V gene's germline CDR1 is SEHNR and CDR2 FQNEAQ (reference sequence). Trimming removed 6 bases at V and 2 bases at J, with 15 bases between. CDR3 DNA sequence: TGTGCCAGCAGTCAACCCAGAGCCCTCACAGATACGCAGTATTTT. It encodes CASSQPRALTDTQYF.

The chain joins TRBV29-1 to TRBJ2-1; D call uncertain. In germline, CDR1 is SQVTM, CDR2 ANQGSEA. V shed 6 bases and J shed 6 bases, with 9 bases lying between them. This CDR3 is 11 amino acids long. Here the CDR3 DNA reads TGCAGCGTAGGGAACGTCAATGAGCAGTTCTTC. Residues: CSVGNVNEQFF.

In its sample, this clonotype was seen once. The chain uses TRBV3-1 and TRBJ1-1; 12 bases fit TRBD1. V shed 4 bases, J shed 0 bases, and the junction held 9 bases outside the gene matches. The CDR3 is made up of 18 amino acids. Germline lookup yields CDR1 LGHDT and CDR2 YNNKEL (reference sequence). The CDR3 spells CASSRIPGTGGMNTEAFF. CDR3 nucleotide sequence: TGTGCCAGCAGCCGAATACCCGGGACAGGGGGCATGAACACTGAAGCTTTCTTT.

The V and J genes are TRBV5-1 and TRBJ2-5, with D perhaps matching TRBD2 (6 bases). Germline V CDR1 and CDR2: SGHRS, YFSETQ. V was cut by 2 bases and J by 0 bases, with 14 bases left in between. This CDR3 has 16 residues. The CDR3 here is CASSLSPTGDQETQYF. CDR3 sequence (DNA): TGCGCCAGCAGCTTAAGCCCAACGGGGGACCAAGAGACCCAGTACTTC.

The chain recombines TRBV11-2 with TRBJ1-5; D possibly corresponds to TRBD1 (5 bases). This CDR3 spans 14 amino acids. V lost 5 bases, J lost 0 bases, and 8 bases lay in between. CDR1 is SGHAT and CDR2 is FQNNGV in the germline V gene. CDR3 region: CASSRDPSNQPQHF. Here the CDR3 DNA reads TGTGCCAGCAGCCGGGACCCTAGCAATCAGCCCCAGCATTTT.

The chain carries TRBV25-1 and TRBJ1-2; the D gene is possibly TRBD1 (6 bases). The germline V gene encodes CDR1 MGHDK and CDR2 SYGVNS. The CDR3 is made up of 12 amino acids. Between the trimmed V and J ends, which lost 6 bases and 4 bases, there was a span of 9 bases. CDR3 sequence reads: CASSRDIYGYTF. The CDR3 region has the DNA TGTGCCAGCAGCCGGGACATCTATGGCTACACCTTC.

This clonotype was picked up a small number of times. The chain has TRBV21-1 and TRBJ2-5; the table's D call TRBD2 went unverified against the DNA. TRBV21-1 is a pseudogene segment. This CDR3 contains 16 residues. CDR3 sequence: CASSKVREGVQETQYF. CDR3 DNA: TGTGCCAGCAGCAAAGTGCGGGAGGGGGTACAAGAGACCCAGTACTTC.

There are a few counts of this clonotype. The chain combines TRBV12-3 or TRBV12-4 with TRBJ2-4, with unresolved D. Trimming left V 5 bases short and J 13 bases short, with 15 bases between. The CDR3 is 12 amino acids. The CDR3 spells CASSPGPLEQYF. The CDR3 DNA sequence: TGTGCCAGCAGTCCTGGGCCGCTAGAGCAGTACTTC.

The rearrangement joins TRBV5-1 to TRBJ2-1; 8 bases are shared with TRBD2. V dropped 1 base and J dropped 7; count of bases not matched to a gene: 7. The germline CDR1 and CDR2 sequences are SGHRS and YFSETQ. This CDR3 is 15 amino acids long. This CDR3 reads CASSLTAGVSNEQFF. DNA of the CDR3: TGCGCCAGCAGCTTGACAGCGGGAGTGTCAAATGAGCAGTTCTTC.

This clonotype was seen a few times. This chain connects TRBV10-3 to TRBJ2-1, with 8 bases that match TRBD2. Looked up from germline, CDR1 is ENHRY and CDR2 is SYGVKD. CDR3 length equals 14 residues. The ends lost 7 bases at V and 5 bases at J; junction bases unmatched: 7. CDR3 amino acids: CAIMSGGIHNEQFF. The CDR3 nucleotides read TGTGCCATCATGTCGGGAGGGATCCACAATGAGCAGTTCTTC.

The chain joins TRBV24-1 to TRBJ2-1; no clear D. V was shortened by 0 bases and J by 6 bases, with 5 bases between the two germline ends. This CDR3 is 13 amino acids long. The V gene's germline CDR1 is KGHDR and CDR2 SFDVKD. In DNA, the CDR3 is TGTGCCACCAGTGATTTGCGTACCAATGAGCAGTTCTTC. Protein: CATSDLRTNEQFF.

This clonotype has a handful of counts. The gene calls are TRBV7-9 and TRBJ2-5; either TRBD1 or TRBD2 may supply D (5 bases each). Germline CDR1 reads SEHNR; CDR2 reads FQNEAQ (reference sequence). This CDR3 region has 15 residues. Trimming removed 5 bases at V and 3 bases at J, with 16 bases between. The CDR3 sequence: CASSPGAGREETQYF. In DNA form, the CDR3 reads TGTGCCAGCAGCCCCGGGGCAGGGCGAGAAGAGACCCAGTACTTC. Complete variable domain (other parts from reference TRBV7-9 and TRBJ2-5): DTGVSQNPRHKITKRGQNVTFRCDPISEHNRLYWYRQTLGQGPEFLTYFQNEAQLEKSRLLSDRFSAERPKGSFSTLEIQRTEQGDSAMYLCASSPGAGREETQYFGPGTRLLVL.

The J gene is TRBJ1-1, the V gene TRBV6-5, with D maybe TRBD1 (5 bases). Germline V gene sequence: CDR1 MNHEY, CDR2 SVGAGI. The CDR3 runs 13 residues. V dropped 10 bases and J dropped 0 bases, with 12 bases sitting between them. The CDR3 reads CATIQDMNTEAFF. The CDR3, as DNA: TGTGCCACCATACAGGACATGAACACTGAAGCTTTCTTT.

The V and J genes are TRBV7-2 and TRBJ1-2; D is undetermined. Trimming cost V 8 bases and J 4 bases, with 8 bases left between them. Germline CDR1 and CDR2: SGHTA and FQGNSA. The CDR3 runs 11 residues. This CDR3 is CASGSIYGYTF. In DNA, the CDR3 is TGTGCCAGCGGCAGCATCTATGGCTACACCTTC.

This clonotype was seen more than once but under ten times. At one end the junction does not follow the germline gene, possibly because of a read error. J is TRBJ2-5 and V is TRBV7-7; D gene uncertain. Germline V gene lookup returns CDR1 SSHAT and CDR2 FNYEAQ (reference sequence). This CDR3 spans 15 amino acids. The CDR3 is CASSLNWQDQETQYF. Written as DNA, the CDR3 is TGTGCTAGCAGCTTAAATTGGCAGGACCAAGAGACCCAGTACTTC.